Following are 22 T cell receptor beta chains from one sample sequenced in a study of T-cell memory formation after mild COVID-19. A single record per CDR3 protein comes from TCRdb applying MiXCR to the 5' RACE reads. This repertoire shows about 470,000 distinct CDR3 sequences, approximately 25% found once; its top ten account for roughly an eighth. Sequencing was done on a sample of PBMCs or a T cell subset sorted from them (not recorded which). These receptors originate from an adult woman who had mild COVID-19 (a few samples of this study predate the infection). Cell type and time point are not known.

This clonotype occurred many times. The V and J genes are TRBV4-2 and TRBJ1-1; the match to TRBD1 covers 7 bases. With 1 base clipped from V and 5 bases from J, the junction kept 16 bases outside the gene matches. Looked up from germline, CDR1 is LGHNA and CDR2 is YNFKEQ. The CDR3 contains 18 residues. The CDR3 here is CASSQVGPVPGGSTEAFF. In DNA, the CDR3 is TGTGCCAGCAGCCAAGTTGGTCCGGTTCCAGGGGGGAGTACTGAAGCTTTCTTT.

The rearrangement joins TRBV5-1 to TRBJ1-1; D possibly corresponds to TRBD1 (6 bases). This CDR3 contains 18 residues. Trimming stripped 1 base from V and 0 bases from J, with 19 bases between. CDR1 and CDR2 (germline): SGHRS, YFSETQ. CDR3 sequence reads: CASSLHGQLGLMNTEAFF. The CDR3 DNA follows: TGCGCCAGCAGCTTGCACGGACAGCTTGGGTTAATGAACACTGAAGCTTTCTTT.

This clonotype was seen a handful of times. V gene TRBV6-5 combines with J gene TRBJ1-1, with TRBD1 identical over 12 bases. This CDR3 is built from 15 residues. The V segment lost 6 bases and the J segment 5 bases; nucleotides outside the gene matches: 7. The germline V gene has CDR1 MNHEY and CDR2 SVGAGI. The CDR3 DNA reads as TGTGCCAGCAGGAGGGACAGGGGGCGGAGTACTGAAGCTTTCTTT. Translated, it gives CASRRDRGRSTEAFF.

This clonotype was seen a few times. CDR3 DNA sequence: TGCAGCGTCGACCTGCCACAGGGAGACTCTGGAAACACCATATATTTT. Its protein is CSVDLPQGDSGNTIYF. This rearrangement joins TRBV29-1 to TRBJ1-3, with TRBD1 as a possible D gene (6 bases). Germline V gene sequence: CDR1 SQVTM, CDR2 ANQGSEA. V gave up 6 bases and J gave up 0 bases, with 18 bases separating them. This CDR3 contains 16 residues.

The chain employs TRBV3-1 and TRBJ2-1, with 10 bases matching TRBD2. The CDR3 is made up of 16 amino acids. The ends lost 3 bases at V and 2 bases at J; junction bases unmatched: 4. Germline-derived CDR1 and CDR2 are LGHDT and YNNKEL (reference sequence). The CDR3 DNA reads TGTGCCAGCAGCCATCTGAGCGGGGGGGCCTACAATGAGCAGTTCTTC. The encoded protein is CASSHLSGGAYNEQFF.

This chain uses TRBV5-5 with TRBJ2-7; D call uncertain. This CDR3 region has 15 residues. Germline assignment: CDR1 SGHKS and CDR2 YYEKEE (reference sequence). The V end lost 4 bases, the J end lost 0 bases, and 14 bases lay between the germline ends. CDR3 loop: CASSPVTVLSYEQYF. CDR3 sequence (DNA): TGTGCCAGCAGCCCGGTTACGGTACTCTCCTACGAGCAGTACTTC.

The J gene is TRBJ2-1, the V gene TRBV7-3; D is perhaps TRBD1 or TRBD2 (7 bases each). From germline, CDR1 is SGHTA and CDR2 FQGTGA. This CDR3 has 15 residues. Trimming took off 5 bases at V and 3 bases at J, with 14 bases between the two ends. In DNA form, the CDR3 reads TGTGCCAGCAGCCAAACCAGGGGGGGCTACAATGAGCAGTTCTTC. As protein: CASSQTRGGYNEQFF. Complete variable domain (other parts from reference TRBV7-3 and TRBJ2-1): GAGVSQTPSNKVTEKGKYVELRCDPISGHTALYWYRQSLGQGPEFLIYFQGTGAADDSGLPNDRFFAVRPEGSVSTLKIQRTERGDSAVYLCASSQTRGGYNEQFFGPGTRLTVL.

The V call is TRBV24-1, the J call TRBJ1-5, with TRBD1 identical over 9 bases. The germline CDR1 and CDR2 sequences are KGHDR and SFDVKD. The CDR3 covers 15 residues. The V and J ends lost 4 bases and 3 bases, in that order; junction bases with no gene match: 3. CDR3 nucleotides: TGTGCCACCAGTGAGGGGACAGGGAACAATCAGCCCCAGCATTTT. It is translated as CATSEGTGNNQPQHF.

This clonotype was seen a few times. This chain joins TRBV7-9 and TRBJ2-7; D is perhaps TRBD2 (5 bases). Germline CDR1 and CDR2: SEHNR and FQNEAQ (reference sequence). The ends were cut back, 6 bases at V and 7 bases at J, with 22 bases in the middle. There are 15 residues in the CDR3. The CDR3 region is CASSQGGLSRGEQYF. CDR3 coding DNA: TGTGCCAGCAGTCAAGGTGGGCTCTCGAGAGGGGAGCAGTACTTC.

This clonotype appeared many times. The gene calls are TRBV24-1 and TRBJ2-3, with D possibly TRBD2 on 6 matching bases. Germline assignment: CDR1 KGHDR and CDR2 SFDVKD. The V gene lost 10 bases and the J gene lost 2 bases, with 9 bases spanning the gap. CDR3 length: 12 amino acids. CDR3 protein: CATRGLTDTQYF. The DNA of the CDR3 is TGTGCCACGCGGGGCCTCACAGATACGCAGTATTTT.

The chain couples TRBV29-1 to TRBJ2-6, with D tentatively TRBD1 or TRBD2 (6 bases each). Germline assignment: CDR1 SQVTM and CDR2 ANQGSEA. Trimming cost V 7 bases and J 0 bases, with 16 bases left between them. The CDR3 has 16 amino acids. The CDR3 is CSATTGGGSGANVLTF. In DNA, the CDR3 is TGCAGCGCAACGACAGGAGGGGGCTCTGGGGCCAACGTCCTGACTTTC. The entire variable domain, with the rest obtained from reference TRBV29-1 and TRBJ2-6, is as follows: SAVISQKPSRDICQRGTSLTIQCQVDSQVTMMFWYRQQPGQSLTLIATANQGSEATYESGFVIDKFPISRPNLTFSTLTVSNMSPEDSSIYLCSATTGGGSGANVLTFGAGSRLTVL.

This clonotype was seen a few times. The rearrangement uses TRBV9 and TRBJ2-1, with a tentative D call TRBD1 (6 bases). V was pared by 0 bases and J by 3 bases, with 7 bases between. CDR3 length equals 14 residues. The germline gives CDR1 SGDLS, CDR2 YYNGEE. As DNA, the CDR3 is TGTGCCAGCAGCGTAGGGACAGTCTACAATGAGCAGTTCTTC. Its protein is CASSVGTVYNEQFF.

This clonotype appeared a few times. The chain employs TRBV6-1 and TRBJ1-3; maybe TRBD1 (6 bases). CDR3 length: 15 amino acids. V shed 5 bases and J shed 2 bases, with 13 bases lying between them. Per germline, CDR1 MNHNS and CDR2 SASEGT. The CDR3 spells CASSSQTGTGNTIYF. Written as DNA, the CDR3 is TGTGCCAGCAGTTCACAAACAGGGACTGGAAACACCATATATTTT.

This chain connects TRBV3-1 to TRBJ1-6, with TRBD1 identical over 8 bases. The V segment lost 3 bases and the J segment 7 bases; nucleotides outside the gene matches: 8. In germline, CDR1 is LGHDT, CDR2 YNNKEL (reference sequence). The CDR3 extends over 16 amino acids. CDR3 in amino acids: CASSHGRGPRNSPLHF. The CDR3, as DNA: TGTGCCAGCAGCCATGGCAGGGGGCCTCGAAATTCACCCCTCCACTTT.

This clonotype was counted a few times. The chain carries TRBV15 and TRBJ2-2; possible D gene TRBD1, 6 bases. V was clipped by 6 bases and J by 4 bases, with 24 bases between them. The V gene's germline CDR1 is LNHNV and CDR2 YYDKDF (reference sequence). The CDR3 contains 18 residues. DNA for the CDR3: TGTGCCACCAGTCTGACCGCCTCGACAGGTTCGGGCACCGGGGAGCTGTTTTTT. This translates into CATSLTASTGSGTGELFF. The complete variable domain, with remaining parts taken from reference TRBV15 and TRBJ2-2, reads DAMVIQNPRYQVTQFGKPVTLSCSQTLNHNVMYWYQQKSSQAPKLLFHYYDKDFNNEADTPDNFQSRRPNTSFCFLDIRSPGLGDTAMYLCATSLTASTGSGTGELFFGEGSRLTVL.

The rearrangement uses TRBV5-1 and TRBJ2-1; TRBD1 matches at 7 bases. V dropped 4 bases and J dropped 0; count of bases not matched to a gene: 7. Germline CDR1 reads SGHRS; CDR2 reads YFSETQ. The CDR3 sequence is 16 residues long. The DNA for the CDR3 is TGCGCCAGCAGCCTCACGGGACAGTCCTCCTACAATGAGCAGTTCTTC. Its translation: CASSLTGQSSYNEQFF.

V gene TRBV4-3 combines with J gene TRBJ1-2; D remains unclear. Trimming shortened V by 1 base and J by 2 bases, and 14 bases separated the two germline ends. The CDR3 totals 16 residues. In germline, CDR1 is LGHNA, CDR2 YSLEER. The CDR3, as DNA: TGCGCCAGCAGCCAAGGGTCGGGCTCGAACAACTATGGCTACACCTTC. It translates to CASSQGSGSNNYGYTF.

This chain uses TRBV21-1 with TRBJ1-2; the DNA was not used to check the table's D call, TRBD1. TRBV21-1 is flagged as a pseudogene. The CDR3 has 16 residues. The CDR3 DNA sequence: TGTGCCAGCAGCCCTCGGGGACAGGGGGGATTCTATGGCTACACCTTC. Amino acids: CASSPRGQGGFYGYTF.

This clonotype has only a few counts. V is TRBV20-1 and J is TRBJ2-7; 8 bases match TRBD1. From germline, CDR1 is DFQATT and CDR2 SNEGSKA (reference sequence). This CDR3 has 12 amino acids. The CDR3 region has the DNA TGCAGGGCCCAAGGACAGGGCGACGAGCAGTACTTC. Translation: CRAQGQGDEQYF.

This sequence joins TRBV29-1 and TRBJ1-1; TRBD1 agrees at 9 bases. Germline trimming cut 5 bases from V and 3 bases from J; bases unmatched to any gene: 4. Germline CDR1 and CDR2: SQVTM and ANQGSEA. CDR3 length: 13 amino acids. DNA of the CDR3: TGCAGCGTTCGGACAGGGGTGGACACTGAAGCTTTCTTT. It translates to CSVRTGVDTEAFF.

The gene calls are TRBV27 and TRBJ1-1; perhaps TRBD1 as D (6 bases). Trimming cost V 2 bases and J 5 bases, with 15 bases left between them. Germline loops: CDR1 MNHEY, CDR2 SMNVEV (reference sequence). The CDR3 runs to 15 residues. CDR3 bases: TGTGCCAGCAGTTTACTACCGGGGGCGGGGACTGAAGCTTTCTTT. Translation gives CASSLLPGAGTEAFF.

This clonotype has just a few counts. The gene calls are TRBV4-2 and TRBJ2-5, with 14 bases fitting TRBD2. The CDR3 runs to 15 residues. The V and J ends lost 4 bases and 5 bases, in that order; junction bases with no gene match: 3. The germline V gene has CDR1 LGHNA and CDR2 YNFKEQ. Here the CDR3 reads CASSPGLAGAETQYF. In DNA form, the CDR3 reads TGTGCCAGCAGCCCGGGACTAGCGGGAGCGGAGACCCAGTACTTC.